The T cell receptor beta chain under discussion was sequenced for a study of CD8 T cells in ankylosing spondylitis. Findings and caveats of the study: The study looked at matched synovial fluid samples from ankylosing spondylitis patients. Disease-linked clones were reported to be significantly enriched there.

V lost 0 bases to trimming and J lost 2 bases, with 8 bases between them. CDR1 is DFQATT and CDR2 is SNEGSKA in the germline V gene (reference sequence). The CDR3 loop spans 14 amino acids. Libraries for TCR beta were made by quantitative 5'-RACE with molecular barcodes. TCRdb fed the 5' RACE reads into MiXCR, producing one record per CDR3 protein. The sample yields about 250,000 distinct CDR3 sequences, more than 20% seen once. This clonotype was found many times. Its antigen is as yet unknown. Sequencing used blood, either unsorted or a sorted T cell fraction (not recorded which). The origin of this receptor is a male donor with ankylosing spondylitis or in good health (not recorded which). V gene TRBV20-1 combines with J gene TRBJ2-4, with unresolved D. The CDR3 bases are TGCAGTGCTAGAGATCAAGGGACCAAAAACATTCAGTACTTC. Translating it yields CSARDQGTKNIQYF.